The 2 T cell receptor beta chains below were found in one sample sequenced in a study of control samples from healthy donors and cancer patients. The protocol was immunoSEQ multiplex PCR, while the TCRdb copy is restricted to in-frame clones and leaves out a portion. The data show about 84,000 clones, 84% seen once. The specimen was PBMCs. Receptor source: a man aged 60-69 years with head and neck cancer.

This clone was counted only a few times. The CDR3, as DNA: TGTGCCACCAGCGTGGGGAGAAGAGAGACCCAGTACTTC. Residues: CATSVGRRETQYF. This chain joins TRBV15 and TRBJ2-5; tentatively, D is TRBD2 (5 bases). CDR3 length equals 13 residues. The V gene lost 5 bases and the J gene lost 4 bases, with 11 bases spanning the gap. CDR1 and CDR2 (germline): LNHNV, YYDKDF (reference sequence).

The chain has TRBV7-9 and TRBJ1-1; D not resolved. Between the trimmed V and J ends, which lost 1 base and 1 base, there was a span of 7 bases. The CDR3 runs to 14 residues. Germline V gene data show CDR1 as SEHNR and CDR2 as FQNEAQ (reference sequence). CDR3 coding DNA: TGTGCCAGCAGCTTAGATGTTGGGAACACTGAAGCTTTCTTT. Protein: CASSLDVGNTEAFF. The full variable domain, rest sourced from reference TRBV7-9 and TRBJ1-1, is DTGVSQNPRHKITKRGQNVTFRCDPISEHNRLYWYRQTLGQGPEFLTYFQNEAQLEKSRLLSDRFSAERPKGSFSTLEIQRTEQGDSAMYLCASSLDVGNTEAFFGQGTRLTVV.